The 10 T cell receptor beta chains listed next were all sequenced from one sample in a study of T cells in Graves' hyperthyroidism and ophthalmopathy. TCR beta CDR3 region amplification was performed from RNA transcripts. The TCR CDR3 was amplified in a first-round RT-PCR using the HTBI primer set. TCRdb itself ran the multiplex PCR reads through MiXCR, one entry per CDR3 protein. The repertoire holds approximately 370,000 distinct CDR3 sequences, about a sixth seen once, with approximately 33% in the top ten. Sequencing input: blood. The receptors shown here come from a woman between 25 and 40 years old with Graves' hyperthyroidism that later progressed to Graves' ophthalmopathy.

This clonotype was observed many times. This chain links TRBV2 with TRBJ2-7; D is possibly TRBD1 (6 bases). V lost 5 bases, J lost 0 bases, and 11 bases lay in between. CDR3 size: 14 residues. Germline loops: CDR1 SNHLY, CDR2 FYNNEI. The CDR3 bases are TGTGCCAGCAGTCTGGACAGAAGCTCCTACGAGCAGTACTTC. This codes for CASSLDRSSYEQYF.

The rearrangement joins TRBV2 to TRBJ2-3; TRBD2 agrees at 11 bases. The CDR3 totals 17 residues. Germline CDR1 reads SNHLY; CDR2 reads FYNNEI. Trimming at V came to 1 base and at J to 2 bases, leaving 5 bases not matched to a gene. The CDR3 DNA reads as TGTGCCAGCAGTGAAGATCTAGCGGGGGGCCTCACAGATACGCAGTATTTT. Its protein product is CASSEDLAGGLTDTQYF.

The V gene is TRBV3-1, the J gene TRBJ2-4; D may be TRBD1 (5 bases). Per the germline V gene, CDR1 is LGHDT and CDR2 is YNNKEL (reference sequence). The CDR3 is 18 amino acids. Between the trimmed V and J ends, which lost 0 bases and 0 bases, there was a span of 15 bases. The CDR3 loop is CASSQELQGFAAKNIQYF. In DNA form, the CDR3 reads TGTGCCAGCAGCCAAGAGCTGCAGGGTTTTGCAGCCAAAAACATTCAGTACTTC. The full variable domain, completed using reference TRBV3-1 and TRBJ2-4, is DTAVSQTPKYLVTQMGNDKSIKCEQNLGHDTMYWYKQDSKKFLKIMFSYNNKELIINETVPNRFSPKSPDKAHLNLHINSLELGDSAVYFCASSQELQGFAAKNIQYFGAGTRLSVL.

The chain uses TRBV6-4 and TRBJ2-1, with 12 bases aligning to TRBD1. The CDR3 extends over 16 amino acids. The trim removed 4 bases at V and 2 bases at J, leaving 3 bases unmatched. Germline lookup yields CDR1 MRHNA and CDR2 SNTAGT. The CDR3 here is CASSGGTGGTYNEQFF. The DNA for the CDR3 is TGTGCCAGCAGTGGGGGGACAGGGGGCACCTACAATGAGCAGTTCTTC.

This chain links TRBV20-1 with TRBJ2-7; tentatively, D is TRBD1 (6 bases). The germline gives CDR1 DFQATT, CDR2 SNEGSKA (reference sequence). The CDR3 extends over 17 amino acids. V was cut by 1 base and J by 1 base, with 20 bases left in between. The CDR3 coding sequence is TGCAGTGCTAGAGGCTACTATACCGGGACACCTTCCTACGAGCAGTACTTC. This encodes CSARGYYTGTPSYEQYF.

This chain connects TRBV2 to TRBJ2-2, with D perhaps matching TRBD1 or TRBD2 (6 bases each). The CDR3 spans 14 residues. With 6 bases removed from V and 4 bases from J, the gap between germline ends came to 12 bases. Germline V gives CDR1 SNHLY, CDR2 FYNNEI. Written as DNA, the CDR3 is TGTGCCAGCAGCGCGTGGGGGGCCACCGGGGAGCTGTTTTTT. Its translation: CASSAWGATGELFF.

The genes are TRBV19 and TRBJ2-4, with D possibly TRBD1 on 5 matching bases. Trimming pared 2 bases from V and 3 bases from J, leaving 11 bases between. CDR1 and CDR2 (germline): LNHDA, SQIVND (reference sequence). The CDR3 has 15 residues. The CDR3, as DNA: TGTGCCAGTAGTATACAGGGTTATGGCAAAAACATTCAGTACTTC. Encoded protein: CASSIQGYGKNIQYF.

Turning to this clonotype: Just one base apart from a much larger clone, this may be a read error. The chain employs TRBV7-8 and TRBJ1-6; 9 bases fit TRBD1. Germline CDR1 reads SGHVS; CDR2 reads FQNEAQ. This CDR3 spans 15 amino acids. The CDR3 sequence is CANSSGTGLGSPLHF. In DNA form, the CDR3 reads TGTGCCAACAGCTCCGGGACAGGGCTGGGATCACCCCTCCACTTT.

Concerning this clonotype: This may come from a read error, since a much larger clone is one base off. The chain joins TRBV7-9 to TRBJ1-1, with a possible D match to TRBD1 (5 bases). CDR1 is SEHNR, CDR2 FQNEAQ, per germline (reference sequence). The CDR3 consists of 16 residues. Between the trimmed V and J ends, which lost 5 bases and 1 base, there was a span of 17 bases. CDR3 nucleotide sequence: TGTGCCAGCAGCGAACCCTCACGGGGGACGAACACTGAAGCTTTCTTT. Amino acids: CASSEPSRGTNTEAFF. Using reference TRBV7-9 and TRBJ1-1 for the parts outside the CDR3, the full variable domain is DTGVSQNPRHKITKRGQNVTFRCDPISEHNRLYWYRQTLGQGPEFLTYFQNEAQLEKSRLLSDRFSAERPKGSFSTLEIQRTEQGDSAMYLCASSEPSRGTNTEAFFGQGTRLTVV.

The CDR3 DNA follows: TGCGCCAGCAGTGTAACAGGGGGGGGGGCTTTCTTT. Protein: CASSVTGGGAFF. The rearrangement joins TRBV10-2 to TRBJ1-1, with TRBD1 matching 8 bases. V gave up 4 bases and J gave up 11 bases; unmatched junction bases: 6. The CDR3 consists of 12 residues. The germline gives CDR1 WSHSY, CDR2 SAAADI.